This note documents a single TCR beta chain sequence. This clonotype was detected ten times or more. It has no known antigen specificity. Nothing much larger sits one base from this clone, and base qualities are not available. The CDR3, from cysteine to phenylalanine, totals 16 residues. Of the read, only the CDR3 DNA is kept; its 48 bases are in frame from base 1. CDR1 MNHEY and CDR2 SVGEGT were looked up in the germline V gene. V sheds 5 bases and J sheds 0 bases, leaving 11 bases between their ends. This entry belongs to a study of T cells in Graves' hyperthyroidism and ophthalmopathy (dated by TCRdb to between 2017 and 2020). For the study in its entirety: Peripheral blood samples were taken at initial diagnosis, before any treatment was given. In addition, the study compared T-cell repertoires in thyroid tissue and in blood from five or six Graves' hyperthyroidism patients. The paper reports TCR Vbeta CDR3 sequencing of approximately 140 peripheral blood samples: under 45 ophthalmopathy, roughly 74 hyperthyroidism and approximately 17 progressor patients. To identify distinguishing TCR V-J signatures, a discovery cohort of 100 patients was used, comprising roughly 45 with Graves' ophthalmopathy and some 60 with stable Graves' hyperthyroidism. The roughly 90 discovery patients were divided at random into training and test sets in a 7:3 ratio. Prospective prediction of ophthalmopathy was tested in an independent validation cohort consisting of fewer than 20 hyperthyroidism patients and some 16 patients who later progressed to ophthalmopathy. Once sampling was done, hyperthyroidism patients were given methimazole at a starting dose of 30 mg daily, whereas ophthalmopathy patients were given high-dose intravenous methylprednisolone. Study-wide findings and limitations: In cross-validation, a model built on a 13 V-J signature told ophthalmopathy apart from stable hyperthyroidism with under 90% sensitivity and approximately 84% specificity, and in testing the same model reached 80%/75%. In validation, the model predicted progression to ophthalmopathy with roughly 66% sensitivity and approximately 72% specificity, a median of around 6.6 months before onset. Blood samples also contained most of the expanded thyroid clonotypes (frequency above 0.001), which suggests that blood repertoires may reflect thyroid immune responses. No statistical method was used to fix the sample size in advance, and group allocation was not hidden from the investigators.

Ophthalmopathy patients had moderately to severely active disease, Clinical Activity Score of at least 3, NOSPECS grade of at least 4, and duration under 3 months. Any patient with an uncontrolled infection, another autoimmune disease, pregnancy or lactation was excluded. Diagnoses relied on clinical symptoms, serum thyroxine and TRAb, thyroid ultrasound and orbital computed tomography. Ficoll-Paque density gradient centrifugation was used to isolate PBMCs from 9.5 to 10 ml of fresh peripheral blood. Total RNA was extracted using Trizol reagent, and RNA quality was assessed on an Agilent 2100 Bioanalyzer. Amplification of TCR beta CDR3 regions was carried out from RNA transcripts. For the first round of RT-PCR on the TCR CDR3, the HTBI primer set was used together with the Qiagen OneStep RT-PCR kit. Libraries were constructed in a second round of multiplex PCR, after which size selection and purification were performed. Libraries were sequenced paired-end with 100 bp reads on an Illumina HiSeq2000. As for the authors' bioinformatics: SOAPnuke was used to process the raw data, removing reads that contained adapters or uncalled bases, had a mean Phred below 15, or lacked an exact match to the constant primer or identifier. High-quality paired reads were merged with COPE v1.2.5, and unique nucleotide sequences were defined as clonotypes. MiTCR v1.1 was used to align the clonotypes against IMGT TRBV, TRBD and TRBJ reference segments. The analysis was restricted to V-J combinations with a frequency above 0.0001, which together covered about 99% of the repertoires. The TCS score was defined as F50 (clonal expansion) divided by E x V (chaos), with BLOSUM62-based TCRdist calculated between CDR3 peptides within each V-J. Welch's t-statistics and random forest reduced several hundred V-J features to fewer than 15, which were used in a naive Bayes classifier (R e1071). Thyroid-blood repertoire similarity was quantified with the Morisita-Horn index. TCRdb's own reprocessing of the public reads used fastp at Q25 and MiXCR and kept productive beta chains. Each record represents a unique CDR3 protein, reported with the most common genes and DNA among its rows. Here the V and J calls rest on TCRdb's processing, not on the authors' analysis. This sample has about 610,000 distinct CDR3 sequences in its table, and roughly 15% of those were observed once. The ten largest clones take up approximately 4.3% of the sample.

The source of this sequence is a woman aged 40 to 50 with Graves' ophthalmopathy. Sequencing input: blood. This receptor chain uses TRBV6-2 or TRBV6-3 and TRBJ2-6; the D segment is perhaps TRBD1 or TRBD2, each sharing 5 matched bases. The nucleotide sequence reads as follows: TGTGCCAGCAGTCCCCCTGGGGGCTCTGGGGCCAACGTCCTGACTTTC. Its product reads: CASSPPGGSGANVLTF.